This T cell receptor beta chain was retrieved from a study of beta chain features in type 1 diabetes. Overall study results and limits: TCRB CDR3s were moderately but significantly shorter in Type 1 diabetes patients in all four CD4+ subsets.

Expressed TCRB transcripts were sequenced, since all the RNA that had been isolated was reverse transcribed. Profiled with immunoSEQ multiplex PCR; TCRdb holds only in-frame clones, not every one. Of roughly 250,000 clones listed, around 21% are singletons. This clone was found a few times. Its specificity is not known. The V gene lost 1 base and the J gene lost 7 bases, with 13 bases spanning the gap. This CDR3 contains 14 residues. The germline CDR1 and CDR2 sequences are SNHLY and FYNNEI. The chain links TRBV2 to TRBJ1-2, with D unresolved. Material: naive CD4+ T cells from blood. The clonotype was recovered from a woman between 40 and 55 years old with type 1 diabetes. The CDR3 nucleotides are TGTGCCAGCAGTGAAGATATCCACACGCTTGGCTACACCTTC. It specifies CASSEDIHTLGYTF.